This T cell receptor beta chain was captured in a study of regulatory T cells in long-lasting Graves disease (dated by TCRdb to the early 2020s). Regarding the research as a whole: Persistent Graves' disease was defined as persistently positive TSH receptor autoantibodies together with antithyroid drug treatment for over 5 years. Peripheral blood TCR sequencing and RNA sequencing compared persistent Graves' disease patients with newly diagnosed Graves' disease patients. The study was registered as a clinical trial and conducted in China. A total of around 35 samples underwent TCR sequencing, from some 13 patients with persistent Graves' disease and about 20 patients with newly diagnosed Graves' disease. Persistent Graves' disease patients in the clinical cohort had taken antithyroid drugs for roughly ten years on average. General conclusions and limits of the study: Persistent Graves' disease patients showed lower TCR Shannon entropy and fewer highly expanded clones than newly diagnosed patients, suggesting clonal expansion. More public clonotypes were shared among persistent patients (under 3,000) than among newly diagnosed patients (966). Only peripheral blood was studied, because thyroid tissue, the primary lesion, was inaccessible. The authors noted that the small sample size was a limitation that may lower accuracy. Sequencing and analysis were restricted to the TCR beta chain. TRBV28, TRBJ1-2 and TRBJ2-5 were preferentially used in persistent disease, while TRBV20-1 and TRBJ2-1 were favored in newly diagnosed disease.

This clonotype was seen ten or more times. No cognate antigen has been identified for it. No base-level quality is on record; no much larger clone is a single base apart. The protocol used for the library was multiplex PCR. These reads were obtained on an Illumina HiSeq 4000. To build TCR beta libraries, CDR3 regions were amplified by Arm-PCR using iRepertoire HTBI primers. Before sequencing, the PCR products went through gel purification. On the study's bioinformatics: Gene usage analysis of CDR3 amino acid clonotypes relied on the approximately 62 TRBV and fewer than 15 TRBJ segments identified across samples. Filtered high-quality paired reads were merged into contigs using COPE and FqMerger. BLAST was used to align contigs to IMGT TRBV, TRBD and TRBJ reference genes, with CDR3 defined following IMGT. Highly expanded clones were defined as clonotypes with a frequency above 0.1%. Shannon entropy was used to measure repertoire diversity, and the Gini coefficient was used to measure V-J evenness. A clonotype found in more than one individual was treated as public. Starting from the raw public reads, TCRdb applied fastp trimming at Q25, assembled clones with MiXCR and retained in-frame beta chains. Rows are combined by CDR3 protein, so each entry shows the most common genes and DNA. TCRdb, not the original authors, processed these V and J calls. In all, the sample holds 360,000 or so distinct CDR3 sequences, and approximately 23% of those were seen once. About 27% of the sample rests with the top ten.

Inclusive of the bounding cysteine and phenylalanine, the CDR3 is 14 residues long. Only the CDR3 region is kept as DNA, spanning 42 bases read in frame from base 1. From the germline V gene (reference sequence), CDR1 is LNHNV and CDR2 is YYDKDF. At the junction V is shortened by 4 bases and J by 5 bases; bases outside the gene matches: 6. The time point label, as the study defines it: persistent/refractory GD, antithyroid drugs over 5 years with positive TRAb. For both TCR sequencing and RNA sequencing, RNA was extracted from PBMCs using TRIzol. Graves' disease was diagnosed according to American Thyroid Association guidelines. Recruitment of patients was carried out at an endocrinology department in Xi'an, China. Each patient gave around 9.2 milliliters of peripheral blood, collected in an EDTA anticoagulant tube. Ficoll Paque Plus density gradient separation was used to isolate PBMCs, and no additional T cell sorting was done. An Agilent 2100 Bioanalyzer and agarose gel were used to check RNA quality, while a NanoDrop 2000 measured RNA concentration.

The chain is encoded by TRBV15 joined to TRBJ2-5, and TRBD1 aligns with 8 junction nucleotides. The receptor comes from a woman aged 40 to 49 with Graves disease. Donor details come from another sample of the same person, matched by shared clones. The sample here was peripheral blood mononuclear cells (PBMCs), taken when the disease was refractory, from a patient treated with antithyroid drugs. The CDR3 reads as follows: CATSTKTGVETQYF. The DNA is TGTGCCACCAGCACTAAGACAGGGGTCGAGACCCAGTACTTC.